These 26 T cell receptor beta chains were all obtained from the same sample, sequenced in a study of response to subunit inactivated influenza vaccine. TCRdb redid the calling of the RT-PCR reads with MiXCR, one entry per CDR3 protein. The table includes 700,000 to 800,000 distinct CDR3 sequences, about 18% detected once. The specimen was PBMCs from blood, collected about 5 days after vaccination. The source of these receptors is a man in his forties or fifties who received an inactivated influenza vaccine.

The rearrangement links TRBV5-1 to TRBJ2-5, with D perhaps given as TRBD1 or TRBD2 (5 bases each). Trimming removed 2 bases at V and 5 bases at J, with 13 bases between. In germline, CDR1 is SGHRS, CDR2 YFSETQ. This CDR3 comprises 14 residues. CDR3 sequence: CASSFKRGDETQYF. CDR3 in DNA: TGCGCCAGCAGCTTTAAGAGAGGGGACGAGACCCAGTACTTC. The complete variable domain, with remaining parts taken from reference TRBV5-1 and TRBJ2-5, reads KAGVTQTPRYLIKTRGQQVTLSCSPISGHRSVSWYQQTPGQGLQFLFEYFSETQRNKGNFPGRFSGRQFSNSRSEMNVSTLELGDSALYLCASSFKRGDETQYFGPGTRLLVL.

This clonotype was seen many times. At one end the junction does not follow the germline gene, possibly because of a read error. The rearrangement links TRBV29-1 to TRBJ2-5; unclear D gene. Germline V gives CDR1 SQVTM, CDR2 ANQGSEA. The CDR3 is made up of 10 amino acids. The CDR3 sequence is CSVQEETQYF. CDR3 bases: TGCAGCGTTCAAGAAGAGACCCAGTACTTC.

The chain combines TRBV15 with TRBJ2-1; unclear D gene. Germline lookup yields CDR1 LNHNV and CDR2 YYDKDF (reference sequence). This CDR3 has 14 residues. The ends were cut back, 6 bases at V and 2 bases at J, with 11 bases in the middle. The CDR3, as DNA: TGTGCCACCAGGCCGGTCCTGGCCTACAATGAGCAGTTCTTC. This codes for CATRPVLAYNEQFF.

The V gene is TRBV6-5, the J gene TRBJ2-7, with TRBD1 as a possible D gene (5 bases). V was clipped by 2 bases and J by 0 bases, with 11 bases between them. CDR3 length: 15 amino acids. Germline-derived CDR1 and CDR2 are MNHEY and SVGAGI. CDR3 nucleotide sequence: TGTGCCAGCAGTTACCGACAGCCTAGCTCCTACGAGCAGTACTTC. Translated, it gives CASSYRQPSSYEQYF.

This clonotype was seen a few times. The J gene is TRBJ2-1, the V gene TRBV4-2, with a weak D call TRBD2 (6 bases). CDR1 is LGHNA and CDR2 is YNFKEQ in the germline V gene. V gave up 3 bases and J gave up 3 bases, with 18 bases separating them. The CDR3 sequence is 17 residues long. CDR3 DNA sequence: TGTGCCAGCAGCCAGGCCGCTACCCCGGGGGTCTACAATGAGCAGTTCTTC. It specifies CASSQAATPGVYNEQFF.

The chain employs TRBV21-1 and TRBJ1-3. TRBV21-1 is deemed a pseudogene. The CDR3 runs 13 residues. In DNA form, the CDR3 reads TGTGCCAGCAGCCACAGTCCTGGAAACACCATATATTTT. Translation gives CASSHSPGNTIYF.

The CDR3 nucleotides read TGTGCCAGCAGAACCACCACCCTTTACGAGCAGTACTTC. As protein: CASRTTTLYEQYF. The chain joins TRBV2 to TRBJ2-7; D ambiguous. The CDR3 consists of 13 residues. The germline gives CDR1 SNHLY, CDR2 FYNNEI. Trimming pared 6 bases from V and 4 bases from J, leaving 13 bases between.

This clonotype was seen many times. The rearrangement joins TRBV7-8 to TRBJ2-7, with a weak D call TRBD1 (6 bases). The V gene's germline CDR1 is SGHVS and CDR2 FQNEAQ. CDR3 size: 15 residues. Trimming took off 6 bases at V and 2 bases at J, with 17 bases between the two ends. The CDR3 here is CASRPTRDNAYEQYF. CDR3 sequence (DNA): TGTGCCAGCAGACCAACCCGGGACAACGCCTACGAGCAGTACTTC.

A few counts support this clonotype. This chain connects TRBV20-1 to TRBJ1-1; D not certain. CDR1 DFQATT and CDR2 SNEGSKA come from the germline V gene (reference sequence). V was clipped by 6 bases and J by 1 base, with 12 bases between them. This CDR3 region has 13 residues. The chain's CDR3 is CSAPGSPNTEAFF. In DNA form, the CDR3 reads TGCAGTGCCCCGGGCAGCCCGAACACTGAAGCTTTCTTT.

This clonotype has only a few counts. The chain recombines TRBV4-3 with TRBJ2-7, with D perhaps matching TRBD1 (6 bases). The V end lost 8 bases, the J end lost 0 bases, and 14 bases lay between the germline ends. The germline CDR1 and CDR2 sequences are LGHNA and YSLEER. This CDR3 region has 14 residues. CDR3 protein: CASLRGLASYEQYF. The CDR3 nucleotides are TGCGCCAGCCTAAGGGGGTTGGCCTCCTACGAGCAGTACTTC.

The chain combines TRBV6-2 or TRBV6-3 with TRBJ1-5; D is ambiguous. Trimming cost V 5 bases and J 6 bases, with 17 bases left between them. Germline V gives CDR1 MNHEY, CDR2 SVGEGT. This CDR3 comprises 15 residues. This chain's CDR3 is CASSVTRLLGQPQHF. Here the CDR3 DNA reads TGTGCCAGCAGTGTGACGAGACTCTTGGGTCAGCCCCAGCATTTT.

This clonotype turned up a few times. The chain recombines TRBV5-5 with TRBJ2-1; 7 positions match TRBD2. V dropped 0 bases and J dropped 6; count of bases not matched to a gene: 6. The CDR3 contains 15 residues. The germline V gene has CDR1 SGHKS and CDR2 YYEKEE (reference sequence). CDR3 sequence: CASSLAWTSSNEQFF. CDR3 bases: TGTGCCAGCAGCTTGGCCTGGACTAGTAGCAATGAGCAGTTCTTC. Based on the CDR3 plus reference TRBV5-5 and TRBJ2-1, the full variable domain is DAGVTQSPTHLIKTRGQQVTLRCSPISGHKSVSWYQQVLGQGPQFIFQYYEKEERGRGNFPDRFSARQFPNYSSELNVNALLLGDSALYLCASSLAWTSSNEQFFGPGTRLTVL.

The J gene is TRBJ2-5, the V gene TRBV15; 9 positions match TRBD1. V lost 5 bases, J lost 4 bases, and 8 bases stayed unmatched. Looked up from germline, CDR1 is LNHNV and CDR2 is YYDKDF (reference sequence). The CDR3 loop spans 15 amino acids. The CDR3 sequence: CATSGRDRVLETQYF. DNA for the CDR3: TGTGCCACCAGCGGACGGGACAGGGTCCTAGAGACCCAGTACTTC.

J is TRBJ2-7 and V is TRBV19; 9 bases match TRBD1. The CDR3 length is 13 residues. Germline V gene data show CDR1 as LNHDA and CDR2 as SQIVND (reference sequence). Germline trimming cut 4 bases from V and 6 bases from J; bases unmatched to any gene: 4. DNA for the CDR3: TGTGCCAGTAGTAGCACGACAGGGGGCGAGCAGTACTTC. This gives the protein CASSSTTGGEQYF.

V is TRBV7-4 and J is TRBJ2-2; possible D gene TRBD1, 6 bases. Trimming removed 3 bases from V and 1 base from J, with 36 bases in between. The germline V gene has CDR1 SGHVT and CDR2 SQSDAQ. The CDR3 contains 24 residues. The CDR3 is CASSFIRDTMIGRTLEQNTGELFF. Here the CDR3 DNA reads TGTGCCAGCAGCTTCATCAGGGACACCATGATAGGGCGGACCCTGGAACAGAACACCGGGGAGCTGTTTTTT.

J is TRBJ2-1 and V is TRBV3-1; D ambiguous. CDR1 LGHDT and CDR2 YNNKEL come from the germline V gene (reference sequence). The CDR3 runs 13 residues. The germline V and J ends were trimmed by 1 base and 10 bases, with 11 bases remaining between them. CDR3 protein: CASSQGTFSEQFF. The CDR3 DNA sequence: TGTGCCAGCAGCCAAGGGACGTTCTCGGAGCAGTTCTTC.

This clonotype was detected many times. The V and J genes are TRBV28 and TRBJ2-2; D gene ambiguous. The germline V gene has CDR1 MDHEN and CDR2 SYDVKM. Trimming shortened V by 6 bases and J by 9 bases, and 11 bases separated the two germline ends. The CDR3 has 12 amino acids. DNA of the CDR3: TGTGCCAGCAGATCTCGGGTTAGGGAGCTGTTTTTT. This codes for CASRSRVRELFF.

The V gene is TRBV5-1, the J gene TRBJ2-7, with D maybe TRBD2 (6 bases). Trimming left V 3 bases short and J 3 bases short, with 16 bases between. The germline V gene has CDR1 SGHRS and CDR2 YFSETQ. The CDR3 has 15 residues. The CDR3 sequence is CASSSSGGTIYEQYF. The CDR3 DNA follows: TGCGCCAGCAGCTCCAGTGGAGGGACGATCTACGAGCAGTACTTC.

J is TRBJ2-7 and V is TRBV4-3, with D perhaps TRBD1 or TRBD2 (5 bases each). The CDR3 runs 16 residues. In germline, CDR1 is LGHNA, CDR2 YSLEER. Trimming took 3 bases from V and 4 from J, leaving 19 bases between them. The CDR3 here is CASSQEPAGTGYEQYF. The CDR3 bases are TGCGCCAGCAGCCAGGAGCCAGCCGGGACCGGATACGAGCAGTACTTC.

There are a few counts of this clonotype. The chain has TRBV29-1 and TRBJ1-5; TRBD1 might be the D (6 bases). Germline V gene lookup returns CDR1 SQVTM and CDR2 ANQGSEA. The CDR3 contains 13 residues. Trimming removed 5 bases at V and 6 bases at J, with 14 bases between. CDR3 amino acids: CSVIQGPGQPQHF. The CDR3, as DNA: TGCAGCGTTATACAGGGCCCGGGTCAGCCCCAGCATTTT.

The chain links TRBV20-1 to TRBJ1-5, with 7 positions matching TRBD1. Germline CDR1 and CDR2: DFQATT and SNEGSKA (reference sequence). V lost 4 bases, J lost 0 bases, and 6 bases stayed unmatched. CDR3 length: 15 amino acids. As DNA, the CDR3 is TGCAGTGCTACAGGACAGGATCCTAGCAATCAGCCCCAGCATTTT. It yields the protein CSATGQDPSNQPQHF.

This sequence joins TRBV2 and TRBJ2-7; D might be TRBD1 (6 bases). This CDR3 is built from 12 residues. Germline V gives CDR1 SNHLY, CDR2 FYNNEI. Trimming took 7 bases from V and 2 from J, leaving 9 bases between them. CDR3 region: CASIRQAYEQYF. In DNA form, the CDR3 reads TGTGCCAGCATTCGACAGGCCTACGAGCAGTACTTC.

The rearrangement joins TRBV3-1 to TRBJ2-7; possibly TRBD1 for D (6 bases). Trimming stripped 3 bases from V and 6 bases from J, with 12 bases between. Germline values: CDR1 LGHDT, CDR2 YNNKEL (reference sequence). CDR3 length equals 13 residues. CDR3 in DNA: TGTGCCAGCAGCCATGGACAGTTTGCCGAGCAGTACTTC. Translating it yields CASSHGQFAEQYF.

The chain is built from TRBV7-6 and TRBJ2-1; 7 bases agree with TRBD2. Germline V lookup: CDR1 SGHVS, CDR2 FNYEAQ. The CDR3 is 16 residues long. The ends lost 5 bases at V and 10 bases at J; junction bases unmatched: 17. The CDR3 region has the DNA TGTGCCAGCAGCCTGGAGGCTAGCGGCGCTGGGCTCGAGCAGTTCTTC. Its translation: CASSLEASGAGLEQFF.

This clonotype has just a few counts. The rearrangement joins TRBV7-2 to TRBJ2-1; either TRBD1 or TRBD2 may fit D (6 bases each). The CDR3 is 15 residues long. Germline lookup yields CDR1 SGHTA and CDR2 FQGNSA. Deletions cut 5 bases from V and 2 bases from J, with 13 bases between. Here the CDR3 reads CASSPRRGTYNEQFF. CDR3 sequence (DNA): TGTGCCAGCAGCCCCCGGAGGGGGACCTACAATGAGCAGTTCTTC.

The sample holds a few counts of this clonotype. The gene calls are TRBV4-2 and TRBJ2-7; 9 positions agree with TRBD2. Germline CDR1 is LGHNA and CDR2 is YNFKEQ. The CDR3 is made up of 16 amino acids. J was trimmed by 3 bases and V by 0 bases; bases with no gene match: 6. The CDR3 nucleotides are TGTGCCAGCAGCCAAGATGAAGCGGGGGGCAACTACGAGCAGTACTTC. Its protein product is CASSQDEAGGNYEQYF.